The sequence of this T cell receptor beta chain was determined in a study of radiation and T cells in renal cell carcinoma. Clones were read by immunoSEQ multiplex PCR, and TCRdb kept only the in-frame ones, dropping some. The table shows around 170,000 clones, with 88% occurring only once. Time point in this sample: blood 4 weeks post-SBRT, at nephrectomy. Treatment reported: 15 Gy SBRT to primary tumor, nephrectomy 4 weeks later. Trimming took off 1 base at V and 1 base at J, with 6 bases between the two ends. Germline V gene data show CDR1 as SEHNR and CDR2 as FQNEAQ (reference sequence). The CDR3 contains 14 residues.

V gene TRBV7-9 combines with J gene TRBJ2-3; D is undetermined. The sequencing used blood, collected from a patient whose treatment included radiotherapy and nephrectomy. The clonotype comes from a woman aged 45-60 years with renal cell carcinoma. In DNA, the CDR3 is TGTGCCAGCAGCTTAGGAACCGGCACAGATACGCAGTATTTT. It encodes CASSLGTGTDTQYF.